Here is one T cell receptor (beta chain) with its context. These data originate in a study of blood T cell repertoires in COVID-19. Study-level background: The United States, Italy and Spain provided the acute and convalescent COVID-19 samples. PBMCs, B-cell-depleted T cells, or T cells provided the cDNA or gDNA that made up the material.

The CDR3 is 19 residues long. Germline loops: CDR1 SGHTA, CDR2 FQGNSA. Deletions cut 5 bases from V and 2 bases from J, with 22 bases between. In the study's own analysis: By means of reference gene primer amplification, nucleated cell counts were estimated. Assay: immunoSEQ multiplex PCR; the TCRdb copy retains only in-frame clones and omits some. Clone size and the V and J calls come from that table; the DNA yielded D and trimming. The sample includes around 200,000 clones, approximately 87% of them seen just once. The rearrangement uses TRBV7-2 and TRBJ2-6; TRBD2 is a possible D gene (6 bases). This TCR derives from a man in his sixties or seventies with active or convalescent COVID-19. The source material was peripheral blood. The CDR3 sequence is CASSPQPPGLGAGANVLTF. The CDR3 DNA reads as TGTGCCAGCAGCCCCCAGCCGCCGGGACTCGGCGCTGGGGCCAACGTCCTGACTTTC.